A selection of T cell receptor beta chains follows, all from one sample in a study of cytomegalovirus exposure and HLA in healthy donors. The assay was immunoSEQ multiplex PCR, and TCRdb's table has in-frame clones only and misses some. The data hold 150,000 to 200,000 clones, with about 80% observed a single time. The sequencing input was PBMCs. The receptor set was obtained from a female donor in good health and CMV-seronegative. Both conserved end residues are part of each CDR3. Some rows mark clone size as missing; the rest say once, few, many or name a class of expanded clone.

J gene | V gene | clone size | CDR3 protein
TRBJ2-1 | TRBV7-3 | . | CASSPGESYNEQFF
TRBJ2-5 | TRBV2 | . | CATTMDRGGETQYF
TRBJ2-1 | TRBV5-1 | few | CASSWSPGPYNEQFF
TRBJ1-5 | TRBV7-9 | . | CASSLNAGRINQPQHF
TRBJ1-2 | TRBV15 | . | CATSRDSAGGRGYTF
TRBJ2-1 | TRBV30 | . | CAWSSGLAGGLISYNEQFF
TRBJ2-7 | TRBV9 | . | CASSPAGGQGTYEQYF
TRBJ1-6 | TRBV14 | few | CASSREAYNSPLHF
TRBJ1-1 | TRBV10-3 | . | CAISESGEYTEAFF
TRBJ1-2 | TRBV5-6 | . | CASSSSDSHGYTF
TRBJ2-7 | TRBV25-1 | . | CASSGGQGGGYEQYF
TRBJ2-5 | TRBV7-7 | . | CASSPRLVAGARETQYF
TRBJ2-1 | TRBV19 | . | CASSMFEGGSYNEQFF
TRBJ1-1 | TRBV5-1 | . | CASSWTGGTTEAFF
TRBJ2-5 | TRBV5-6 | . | CASSSARREETQYF
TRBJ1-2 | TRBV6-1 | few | CASTEQGLGYTF
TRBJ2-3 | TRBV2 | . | CASSERASARETTQYF
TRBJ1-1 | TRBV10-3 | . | CAISDSDRGTEAFF
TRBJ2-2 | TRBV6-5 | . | CASSFQQGGAGELFF
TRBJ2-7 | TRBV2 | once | CASSTTGSYEQYF
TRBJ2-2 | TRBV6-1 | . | CASSVDRGWTGELFF
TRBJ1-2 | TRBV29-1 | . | CSAAGTGEGDGYTF
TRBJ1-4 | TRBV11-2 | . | CASSLDRSAKLFF
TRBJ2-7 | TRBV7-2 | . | CASSLGQAFSYEQYF
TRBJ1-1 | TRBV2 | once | CASEGGLAYTEAFF